This passage covers 28 T cell receptor beta chains from one sample sequenced in a study of blood T cell repertoires in COVID-19. The data were produced by immunoSEQ multiplex PCR, yet TCRdb's version contains in-frame clones alone and is incomplete. The repertoire holds 400,000 or so clones, around nine tenths seen once, with 2.5% to 3.5% in the top ten. Material for sequencing was peripheral blood. These receptors all come from a human donor in a cohort sampled during active COVID-19.

The J gene is TRBJ2-5, the V gene TRBV7-8; a weak D match, TRBD1 (7 bases). The V end was cut by 4 bases, the J end by 7 bases, with 19 bases between. CDR3 length: 15 residues. Germline CDR1 and CDR2: SGHVS and FQNEAQ. The CDR3 spells CASSSGTAFGGTQYF. The CDR3 region has the DNA TGTGCCAGCAGCTCCGGGACAGCCTTCGGGGGGACCCAGTACTTC.

The chain recombines TRBV10-2 with TRBJ2-7; 7 bases map to TRBD2. The CDR3 is 17 residues long. Germline CDR1 reads WSHSY; CDR2 reads SAAADI. The ends lost 6 bases at V and 3 bases at J; junction bases unmatched: 17. This CDR3 reads CASRPVSGGEGLYEQYF. CDR3 nucleotides: TGCGCCAGCAGGCCCGTTTCGGGAGGTGAGGGTCTCTACGAGCAGTACTTC.

This chain joins TRBV2 and TRBJ2-7; D uncertain. This CDR3 comprises 15 residues. Germline V gives CDR1 SNHLY, CDR2 FYNNEI. The V and J ends lost 2 bases and 0 bases respectively, with 11 bases between them. Here the CDR3 DNA reads TGTGCCAGCAGTGAACGGTCCTCCCCCTCCTACGAGCAGTACTTC. Translation: CASSERSSPSYEQYF.

A few counts support this clone. This sequence joins TRBV10-1 and TRBJ2-7; 7 bases map to TRBD2. Germline CDR1 is WNHNN and CDR2 is SYGVQD (reference sequence). The CDR3 is 14 amino acids. The V segment lost 0 bases and the J segment 7 bases; nucleotides outside the gene matches: 6. The CDR3, as DNA: TGCGCCAGCAGTGAGTCGACCGAAGCGGGGGAGCAGTACTTC. It is translated as CASSESTEAGEQYF.

This chain links TRBV7-9 with TRBJ2-1, with D possibly TRBD1 on 5 matching bases. Germline CDR1 SEHNR, CDR2 FQNEAQ (reference sequence). V was shortened by 4 bases and J by 8 bases, with 6 bases between the two germline ends. The length of the CDR3 is 11 residues. Here the CDR3 reads CASSSGYEQFF. The CDR3 coding sequence is TGTGCCAGCAGCTCAGGGTATGAGCAGTTCTTC. Variable domain in full (rest from reference TRBV7-9 and TRBJ2-1): DTGVSQNPRHKITKRGQNVTFRCDPISEHNRLYWYRQTLGQGPEFLTYFQNEAQLEKSRLLSDRFSAERPKGSFSTLEIQRTEQGDSAMYLCASSSGYEQFFGPGTRLTVL.

In its sample, this clone was seen once. This chain joins TRBV10-1 and TRBJ2-7; 15 bases are shared with TRBD2. CDR3 length: 16 amino acids. Germline V gene data show CDR1 as WNHNN and CDR2 as SYGVQD (reference sequence). The V segment lost 0 bases and the J segment 3 bases; nucleotides outside the gene matches: 0. Here the CDR3 reads CASSESGLAGGYEQYF. The CDR3 nucleotides read TGCGCCAGCAGTGAGTCGGGACTAGCGGGAGGCTACGAGCAGTACTTC.

The chain combines TRBV19 with TRBJ2-5, with no clear D. In germline, CDR1 is LNHDA, CDR2 SQIVND (reference sequence). Trimming removed 3 bases at V and 5 bases at J, with 10 bases between. This CDR3 has 13 residues. CDR3 nucleotides: TGTGCCAGTAGTATCAACCCCCGGGAGACCCAGTACTTC. Translating gives CASSINPRETQYF.

The genes are TRBV19 and TRBJ1-2; D ambiguous. The germline V gene encodes CDR1 LNHDA and CDR2 SQIVND (reference sequence). CDR3 size: 14 residues. Trimming took off 7 bases at V and 0 bases at J, with 12 bases between the two ends. CDR3 nucleotides: TGTGCCAGTACCCCCTCGATAGCTAACTATGGCTACACCTTC. Amino acid sequence: CASTPSIANYGYTF.

The gene calls are TRBV9 and TRBJ1-1, with 10 bases aligning to TRBD1. The CDR3 contains 16 residues. The germline V gene encodes CDR1 SGDLS and CDR2 YYNGEE. The V gene end was trimmed by 4 bases and the J gene end by 11 bases; junction bases not matched to a gene: 17. In nucleotides, the CDR3 is TGTGCCAGCAGCCCCCGGGACAGGGGTGGAGGGAGTAGGGCTTTCTTT. Protein product: CASSPRDRGGGSRAFF.

The chain carries TRBV5-1 and TRBJ2-3; TRBD1 might be the D (5 bases). The germline CDR1 and CDR2 sequences are SGHRS and YFSETQ. This CDR3 comprises 12 residues. V was shortened by 0 bases and J by 6 bases, with 5 bases between the two germline ends. CDR3 nucleotide sequence: TGCGCCAGCAGCTTGGAGGGGGATACGCAGTATTTT. Residues: CASSLEGDTQYF.

A single count supports this clone. The chain recombines TRBV3-1 (or the pseudogene TRBV3-2) with TRBJ1-1, with D hard to call. The germline CDR1 and CDR2 sequences are LGHDT and YNNKEL (reference sequence). V lost 3 bases, J lost 11 bases, and 19 bases lay in between. The CDR3 is 14 residues long. The CDR3 coding sequence is TGTGCCAGCAGCCAGTTCACTTACCCCGCCAAGGCTTTCTTT. Encoded protein: CASSQFTYPAKAFF.

V is TRBV21-1 and J is TRBJ1-1. TRBV21-1 is a pseudogene segment. The CDR3 runs 15 residues. The DNA of the CDR3 is TGTGCCAGCAGCAAAGATGCGGGCCAGAACACTGAAGCTTTCTTT. Encoded protein: CASSKDAGQNTEAFF.

This clone was found once. V usage is TRBV30 and J usage is TRBJ1-1; D gene uncertain. This CDR3 has 11 amino acids. Germline V gene lookup returns CDR1 GTSNPN and CDR2 SVGIG (reference sequence). V dropped 3 bases and J dropped 4 bases, with 6 bases sitting between them. CDR3 sequence (DNA): TGTGCCTGGAGCATTAGCACTGAAGCTTTCTTT. This codes for CAWSISTEAFF.

This clone appeared once. This rearrangement joins TRBV5-6 to TRBJ2-1; possibly TRBD2 for D (9 bases). V lost 3 bases and J lost 10, with 26 bases in between. This CDR3 is built from 17 residues. Germline CDR1 is SGHDT and CDR2 is YYEEEE. Here the CDR3 DNA reads TGTGCCAGCAGCTACGAGACAGGGGTAGCGGGAGTAGCCGAGCAGTTCTTC. This codes for CASSYETGVAGVAEQFF.

The chain recombines TRBV19 with TRBJ1-1; D not certain. In germline, CDR1 is LNHDA, CDR2 SQIVND (reference sequence). V was cut by 3 bases and J by 1 base, with 9 bases left in between. The CDR3 spans 14 residues. The CDR3 loop reads CASSIGEWNTEAFF. DNA for the CDR3: TGTGCCAGTAGTATCGGAGAATGGAACACTGAAGCTTTCTTT.

The chain has TRBV10-3 and TRBJ2-7; D call uncertain. The CDR3 totals 11 residues. From germline, CDR1 is ENHRY and CDR2 SYGVKD. Trimming stripped 2 bases from V and 5 bases from J, with 4 bases between. CDR3 in DNA: TGTGCCATCAGTGAGGGGCACGAGCAGTACTTC. This encodes CAISEGHEQYF.

CDR3: CASSQDRGRTWFF. The CDR3 nucleotides read TGTGCCAGCAGCCAAGATAGGGGCAGGACGTGGTTCTTC. The V gene is TRBV3-1 (or the pseudogene TRBV3-2), the J gene TRBJ2-1; tentative D call: TRBD1 (5 bases). This CDR3 has 13 amino acids. V was pared by 0 bases and J by 15 bases, with 15 bases between. The V gene's germline CDR1 is LGHDT and CDR2 YNNKEL (reference sequence).

This clone was observed once. The rearrangement uses TRBV18 and TRBJ1-3, with no clear D. Germline V lookup: CDR1 KGHSH, CDR2 LQKENI. V was trimmed by 4 bases and J by 4 bases, leaving 8 bases between them. The CDR3 loop spans 13 amino acids. The CDR3 sequence is CASSLNRGNTIYF. CDR3 nucleotide sequence: TGTGCCAGCTCACTAAATCGGGGAAACACCATATATTTT.

The chain carries TRBV6-5 and TRBJ1-6; possibly TRBD1 for D (5 bases). The ends were cut back, 8 bases at V and 7 bases at J, with 15 bases in the middle. Germline-derived CDR1 and CDR2 are MNHEY and SVGAGI. The CDR3 runs to 14 residues. This CDR3 is CASHIDSPNSPLHF. DNA of the CDR3: TGTGCCAGCCACATAGACAGTCCGAATTCACCCCTCCACTTT.

In this sample, this clone turned up once. For the CDR3, the DNA is TGTGCCAGCAGCCAGACGGGCCGGGGGGCCACCGGGGAGCTGTTTTTT. Translation: CASSQTGRGATGELFF. The chain recombines TRBV5-4 with TRBJ2-2; possibly TRBD2 for D (7 bases). Germline V CDR1 and CDR2: SGHNT, YYREEE (reference sequence). V lost 4 bases and J lost 4, with 17 bases in between. The CDR3 is made up of 16 amino acids. Supplemented by reference TRBV5-4 and TRBJ2-2, the full variable domain reads ETGVTQSPTHLIKTRGQQVTLRCSSQSGHNTVSWYQQALGQGPQFIFQYYREEENGRGNFPPRFSGLQFPNYSSELNVNALELDDSALYLCASSQTGRGATGELFFGEGSRLTVL.

The chain combines TRBV6-2 or TRBV6-3 with TRBJ2-1; 10 positions match TRBD2. CDR1 and CDR2 (germline): MNHEY, SVGEGT. The trim removed 6 bases at V and 9 bases at J, leaving 11 bases unmatched. This CDR3 spans 15 amino acids. The CDR3 sequence: CASSVAGGRYFEQFF. As DNA, the CDR3 is TGTGCCAGCAGCGTAGCGGGAGGCCGTTATTTTGAGCAGTTCTTC.

The sample holds one count of this clone. The CDR3: CASSETPMVGGRETQYF. The CDR3 DNA follows: TGTGCCAGCAGTGAAACTCCCATGGTAGGCGGGAGAGAGACCCAGTACTTC. This chain uses TRBV6-1 with TRBJ2-5; 7 nucleotides align to TRBD2. The CDR3 is made up of 17 amino acids. Trimming removed 2 bases from V and 4 bases from J; junction bases left unmatched: 13. Germline lookup yields CDR1 MNHNS and CDR2 SASEGT.

This chain connects TRBV2 to TRBJ2-7, with D possibly matching TRBD2 (6 bases). Germline V gives CDR1 SNHLY, CDR2 FYNNEI. This CDR3 comprises 14 residues. V was shortened by 4 bases and J by 5 bases, with 15 bases between the two germline ends. In DNA form, the CDR3 reads TGTGCCAGCAGTGTAGCGGTCATGAGGAACGAGCAGTACTTC. Encoded protein: CASSVAVMRNEQYF.

This clone was seen only once. The chain employs TRBV12-3 or TRBV12-4 and TRBJ1-1; D is possibly TRBD1 (5 bases). Deletions cut 3 bases from V and 5 bases from J, with 10 bases between. The CDR3 sequence is 13 residues long. CDR3 sequence: CASSFGAGTEAFF. The CDR3 DNA sequence: TGTGCCAGCAGTTTTGGGGCCGGGACTGAAGCTTTCTTT.

CDR3 protein: CASSPSGRGPNTEAFF. As DNA, the CDR3 is TGTGCCAGCAGTCCCTCAGGGCGGGGGCCGAACACTGAAGCTTTCTTT. The rearrangement uses TRBV28 and TRBJ1-1; D is perhaps TRBD1 (6 bases). The CDR3 totals 16 residues. Trimming pared 5 bases from V and 1 base from J, leaving 17 bases between. The germline V gene encodes CDR1 MDHEN and CDR2 SYDVKM.

The chain joins TRBV9 to TRBJ1-1, with D possibly matching TRBD1 (5 bases). Germline loops: CDR1 SGDLS, CDR2 YYNGEE. CDR3 length: 15 residues. The V gene lost 2 bases and the J gene lost 4 bases, with 15 bases spanning the gap. The CDR3 bases are TGTGCCAGCAGCGTTCGGGGGGATGGAGGCACTGAAGCTTTCTTT. It codes for CASSVRGDGGTEAFF. Full variable domain (missing parts from reference TRBV9 and TRBJ1-1): DSGVTQTPKHLITATGQRVTLRCSPRSGDLSVYWYQQSLDQGLQFLIQYYNGEERAKGNILERFSAQQFPDLHSELNLSSLELGDSALYFCASSVRGDGGTEAFFGQGTRLTVV.

The rearrangement uses TRBV6-4 and TRBJ1-1; TRBD1 aligns across 9 bases. The germline V gene encodes CDR1 MRHNA and CDR2 SNTAGT. This CDR3 has 14 amino acids. V shed 3 bases, J shed 1 base, and the junction held 0 bases outside the gene matches. CDR3 sequence: CASSEGQGNTEAFF. DNA for the CDR3: TGTGCCAGCAGTGAGGGACAGGGGAACACTGAAGCTTTCTTT.

The table lists this clone with a count of one. The chain carries TRBV6-6 and TRBJ2-1; no definite D call. V lost 5 bases and J 8 bases, leaving 13 bases between the germline ends. CDR1 and CDR2 (germline): MNHNY, SVGAGI (reference sequence). This CDR3 has 13 amino acids. In nucleotides, the CDR3 is TGTGCCAGCAGTCAATGGGCTGTGGATGAGCAGTTCTTC. The encoded protein is CASSQWAVDEQFF.